This T cell receptor beta chain was found in a study of PD-1 blockade in mismatch repair-deficient tumors. Study overall: Enrolled about 2012-2017, patients had progressing, pretreated mismatch repair-deficient cancers of over nine types. Study outcomes and limitations: After pembrolizumab, tumor-resident clones rose rapidly, then generally contracted before radiologic responses.

Of note for this clone: Its antigen is unidentified.

All patients were mismatch repair deficient, assessed by either PCR or immunohistochemistry. Three pembrolizumab responders had their TCRs sequenced. The germline CDR1 and CDR2 sequences are MNHEY and SMNVEV (reference sequence). Germline trimming cut 8 bases from V and 5 bases from J; bases unmatched to any gene: 11. CDR3 length equals 16 residues. Generated by immunoSEQ multiplex PCR, the TCRdb table keeps only in-frame clones and is missing some. The sample has under 150,000 clones, 86% seen once; the top ten hold 13%. The sample here was peripheral blood, taken 44 weeks after starting pembrolizumab. The chain has TRBV27 and TRBJ2-7; 14 nucleotides align to TRBD2. The clonotype comes from an adult with mismatch repair-deficient cancer. The CDR3 DNA is TGTGCCAGCCAAACCGGGACTAGCGGGAGTCGCGACGAGCAGTACTTC. This encodes CASQTGTSGSRDEQYF.